The 3 T cell receptor beta chains below were found in one sample sequenced in a study of T cell responses to AZD1222 COVID-19 vaccine. Produced via immunoSEQ multiplex PCR; TCRdb's table is partial and in-frame only. The repertoire consists of about 140,000 clones, with 85% to 95% occurring once and the leading ten covering around 1.3%. The sequenced sample was peripheral blood, obtained on day 0 of AZD1222 vaccination. Every receptor here comes from an adult in good health.

V usage is TRBV20-1 and J usage is TRBJ2-5; D call uncertain. V lost 3 bases, J lost 1 base, and 12 bases lay in between. CDR1 and CDR2 (germline): DFQATT, SNEGSKA (reference sequence). This CDR3 has 14 residues. CDR3 DNA: TGCAGTGCTAGTCAGCCCAAAATCCAAGAGACCCAGTACTTC. It encodes CSASQPKIQETQYF.

The chain uses TRBV24-1 and TRBJ2-1; the match to TRBD2 covers 9 bases. The J segment lost 8 bases and the V segment lost 1 base, leaving 5 bases of the junction unmatched. CDR3 length equals 15 residues. Germline V gene data show CDR1 as KGHDR and CDR2 as SFDVKD. CDR3 region: CATSDFSGSRYEQFF. In nucleotides, the CDR3 is TGTGCCACCAGTGATTTTAGCGGGAGTAGGTATGAGCAGTTCTTC.

CDR3 sequence: CAWSVLGGDRGQPQHF. The CDR3 nucleotides read TGTGCCTGGAGTGTACTTGGAGGGGACAGGGGTCAGCCCCAGCATTTT. V is TRBV30 and J is TRBJ1-5, with 10 bases aligning to TRBD1. Germline-derived CDR1 and CDR2 are GTSNPN and SVGIG (reference sequence). V lost 0 bases, J lost 6 bases, and 8 bases stayed unmatched. The CDR3 loop spans 16 amino acids.